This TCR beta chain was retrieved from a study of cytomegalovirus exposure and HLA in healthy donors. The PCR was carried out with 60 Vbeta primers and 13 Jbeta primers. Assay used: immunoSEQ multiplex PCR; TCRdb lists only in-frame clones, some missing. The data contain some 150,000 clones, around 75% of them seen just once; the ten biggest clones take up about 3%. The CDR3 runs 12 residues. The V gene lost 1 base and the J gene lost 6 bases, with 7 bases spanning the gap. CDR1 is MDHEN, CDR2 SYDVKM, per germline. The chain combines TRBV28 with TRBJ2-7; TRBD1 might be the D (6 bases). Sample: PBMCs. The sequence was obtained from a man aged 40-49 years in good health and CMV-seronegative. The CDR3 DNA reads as TGTGCCAGCAGTTTATCACAGGGCGAGCAGTACTTC. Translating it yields CASSLSQGEQYF.